This T cell receptor beta chain was found in a study of blood T cell repertoires in COVID-19. Study-level information: Researchers got acute and convalescent COVID-19 samples from the United States, Italy and Spain. T cells, B-cell-depleted T cells, or PBMCs provided the cDNA or gDNA that served as material.

This clone was counted once. Trimming cost V 4 bases and J 4 bases, with 5 bases left between them. The V gene's germline CDR1 is KGHSH and CDR2 LQKENI. CDR3 length: 11 amino acids. Original processing methods: Amplification of reference gene primers was used by the study to estimate nucleated cell counts. The table came from immunoSEQ multiplex PCR; TCRdb's copy has only in-frame clones and leaves some out. That table gives V, J and clone size, and the DNA gave D and trimming. The sample has some 120,000 clones, roughly 80% seen once; the top ten hold about 15%. This clonotype was obtained from a woman between 50 and 59 years old with acute or convalescent COVID-19. V usage is TRBV18 and J usage is TRBJ2-7, with no clear D. The sample taken for sequencing was peripheral blood. The DNA of the CDR3 is TGTGCCAGCTCACGAGATTACGAGCAGTACTTC. This gives the protein CASSRDYEQYF.